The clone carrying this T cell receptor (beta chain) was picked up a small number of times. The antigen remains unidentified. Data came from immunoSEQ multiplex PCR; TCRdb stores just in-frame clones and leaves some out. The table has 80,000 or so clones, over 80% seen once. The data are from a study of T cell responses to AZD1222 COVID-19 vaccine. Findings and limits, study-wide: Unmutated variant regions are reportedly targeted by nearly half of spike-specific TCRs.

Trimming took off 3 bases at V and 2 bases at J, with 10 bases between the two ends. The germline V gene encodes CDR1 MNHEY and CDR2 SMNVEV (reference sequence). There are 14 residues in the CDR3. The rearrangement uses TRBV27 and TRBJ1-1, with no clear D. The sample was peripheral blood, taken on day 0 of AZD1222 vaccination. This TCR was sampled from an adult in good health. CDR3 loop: CASSFNGVNTEAFF. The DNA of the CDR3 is TGTGCCAGCAGTTTTAACGGGGTAAACACTGAAGCTTTCTTT.